The source of this T cell receptor (beta chain) is a study of regulatory T cells in long-lasting Graves disease. This clonotype was counted ten times or more. Arm-PCR of CDR3 regions and iRepertoire HTBI primers were used to build TCR beta libraries. Using its own MiXCR run on the multiplex PCR reads, TCRdb lists one record per CDR3 protein. The table records around 500,000 distinct CDR3 sequences, 13% of them present only once. The germline CDR1 and CDR2 sequences are MDHEN and SYDVKM. The CDR3 length is 17 residues. Trimming cost V 4 bases and J 5 bases, with 23 bases left between them. As for time point: newly diagnosed GD, antithyroid drugs for less than 3 months. Extracted RNA from PBMCs served as the source of the TCR library. This same sample was also taken into another study, of T cells in Graves' hyperthyroidism and ophthalmopathy.

V and J are TRBV28 and TRBJ2-5; tentative D call: TRBD2 (5 bases). The sample in question was peripheral blood mononuclear cells (PBMCs), obtained at new diagnosis, from a patient treated with antithyroid drugs. The TCR was taken from a man younger than 45 with Graves disease. In nucleotides, the CDR3 is TGTGCCAGCAGTTCCCTGCTGGTGTCGGGTAGAGGGGAGACCCAGTACTTC. It translates to CASSSLLVSGRGETQYF.